This TCR beta chain was profiled in a study of blood T cell repertoires in COVID-19. Study-wide context: Sample material is recorded as cDNA or gDNA derived from T cells, B-cell-depleted T cells, or PBMCs.

Followed longitudinally, the Seattle patients had been enrolled during active infection. Using immunoSEQ multiplex PCR, the repertoire was profiled, and TCRdb retains in-frame clones only, with some absent. Found here are 150,000 to 180,000 clones, 80% to 90% of them singletons; the top ten hold around 8.1%. Looked up from germline, CDR1 is SGHTA and CDR2 is FQGNSA. CDR3 size: 18 residues. The V gene end was trimmed by 1 base and the J gene end by 0 bases; junction bases not matched to a gene: 10. The sequencing input was peripheral blood. This clonotype was obtained from a woman aged 60-75 years with COVID-19, enrolled during active disease. This sequence joins TRBV7-2 and TRBJ1-1; the match to TRBD1 covers 8 bases. The CDR3 protein is CASSLGRRGLNLNTEAFF. DNA of the CDR3: TGTGCCAGCAGCTTAGGCCGCAGGGGGCTAAATTTGAACACTGAAGCTTTCTTT.